This T cell receptor beta chain was profiled in a study of blood T cell repertoires in COVID-19. Measured with immunoSEQ multiplex PCR; TCRdb has only the in-frame clones, and not every one. This sample carries tens of thousands of clones, roughly nine tenths of them seen once, and the ten largest clones take 7.3%. The sequence was collected from a man aged 35 to 55 with COVID-19, enrolled during active disease. The sequenced sample was peripheral blood.

This chain's CDR3 is CASSFHTGGGSPLHF. The CDR3 nucleotides are TGTGCCAGCAGTTTCCATACAGGGGGCGGCTCACCCCTCCACTTT. V and J are TRBV27 and TRBJ1-6; 9 bases align to TRBD1. V lost 3 bases and J lost 10; bases outside the gene matches: 7. CDR1 and CDR2 (germline): MNHEY, SMNVEV (reference sequence). The CDR3 length is 15 residues.